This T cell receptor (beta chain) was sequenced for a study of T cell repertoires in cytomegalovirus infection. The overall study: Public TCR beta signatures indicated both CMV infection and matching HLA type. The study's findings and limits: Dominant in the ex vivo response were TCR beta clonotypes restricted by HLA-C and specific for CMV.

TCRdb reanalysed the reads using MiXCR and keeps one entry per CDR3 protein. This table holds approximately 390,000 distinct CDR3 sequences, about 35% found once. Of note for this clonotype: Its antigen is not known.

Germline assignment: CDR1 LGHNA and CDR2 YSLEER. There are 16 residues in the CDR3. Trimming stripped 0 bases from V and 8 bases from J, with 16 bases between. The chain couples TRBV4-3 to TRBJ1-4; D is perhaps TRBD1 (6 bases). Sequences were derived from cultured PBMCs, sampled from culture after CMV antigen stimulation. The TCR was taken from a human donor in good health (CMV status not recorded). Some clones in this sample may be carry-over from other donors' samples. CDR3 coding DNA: TGCGCCAGCAGCCAAGATCTACGGGGGCAGGGAGAAAAACTGTTTTTT. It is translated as CASSQDLRGQGEKLFF.